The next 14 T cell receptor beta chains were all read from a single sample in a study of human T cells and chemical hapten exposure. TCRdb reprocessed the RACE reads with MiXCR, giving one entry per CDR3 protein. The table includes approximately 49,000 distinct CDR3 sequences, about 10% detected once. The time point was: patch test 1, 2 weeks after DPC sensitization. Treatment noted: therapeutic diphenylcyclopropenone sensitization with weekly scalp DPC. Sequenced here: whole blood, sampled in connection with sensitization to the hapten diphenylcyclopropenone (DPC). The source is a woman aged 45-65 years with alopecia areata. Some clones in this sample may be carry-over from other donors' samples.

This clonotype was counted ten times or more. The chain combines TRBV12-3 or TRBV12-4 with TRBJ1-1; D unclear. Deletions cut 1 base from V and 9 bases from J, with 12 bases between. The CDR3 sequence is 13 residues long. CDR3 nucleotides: TGTGCCAGCAGTTTAGGGTTCGGAAGGAAAGCTTTCTTT. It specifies CASSLGFGRKAFF.

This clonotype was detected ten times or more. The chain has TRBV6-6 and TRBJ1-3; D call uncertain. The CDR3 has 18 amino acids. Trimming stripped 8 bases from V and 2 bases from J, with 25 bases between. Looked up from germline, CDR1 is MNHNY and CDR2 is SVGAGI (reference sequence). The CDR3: CASEPGNLVSSTGNTIYF. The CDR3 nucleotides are TGTGCCAGCGAACCCGGCAACCTAGTCTCCTCAACTGGAAACACCATATATTTT.

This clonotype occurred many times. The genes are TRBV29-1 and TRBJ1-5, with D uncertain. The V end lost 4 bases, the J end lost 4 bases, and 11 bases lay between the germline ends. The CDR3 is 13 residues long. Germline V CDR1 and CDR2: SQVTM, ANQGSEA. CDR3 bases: TGCAGCGTTGTCTACTCGAGTAATCAGCCCCAGCATTTT. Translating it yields CSVVYSSNQPQHF.

CDR3 nucleotides: TGTGCCACCAGTGATTCTACTTATCTAGCGGGGAGACCCTACAATGAGCAGTTCTTC. Residues: CATSDSTYLAGRPYNEQFF. The chain is built from TRBV24-1 and TRBJ2-1; TRBD2 matches 9 bases. The trim removed 2 bases at V and 2 bases at J, leaving 12 bases unmatched. Germline V gene data show CDR1 as KGHDR and CDR2 as SFDVKD. The length of the CDR3 is 19 residues.

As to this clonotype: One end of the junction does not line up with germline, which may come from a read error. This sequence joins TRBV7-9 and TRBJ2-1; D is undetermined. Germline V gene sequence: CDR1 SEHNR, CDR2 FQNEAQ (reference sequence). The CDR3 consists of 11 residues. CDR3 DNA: TGTGTCAGCAGCCCCTTGAATGAGCAGTTCTTC. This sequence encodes CVSSPLNEQFF.

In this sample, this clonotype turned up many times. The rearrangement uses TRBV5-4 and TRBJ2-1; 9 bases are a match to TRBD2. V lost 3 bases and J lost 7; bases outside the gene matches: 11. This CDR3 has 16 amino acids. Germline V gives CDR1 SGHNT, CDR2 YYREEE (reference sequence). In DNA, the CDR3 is TGTGCCAGCAGCTCGGGGGGCGGGAGGGCCGAAAATGAGCAGTTCTTC. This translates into CASSSGGGRAENEQFF. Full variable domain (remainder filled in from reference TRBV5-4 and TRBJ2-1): ETGVTQSPTHLIKTRGQQVTLRCSSQSGHNTVSWYQQALGQGPQFIFQYYREEENGRGNFPPRFSGLQFPNYSSELNVNALELDDSALYLCASSSGGGRAENEQFFGPGTRLTVL.

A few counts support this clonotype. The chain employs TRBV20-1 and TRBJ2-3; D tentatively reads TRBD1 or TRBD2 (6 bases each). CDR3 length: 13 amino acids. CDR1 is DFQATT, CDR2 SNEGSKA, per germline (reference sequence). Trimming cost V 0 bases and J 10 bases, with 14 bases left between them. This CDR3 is CSARDFGGGSQYF. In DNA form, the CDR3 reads TGCAGTGCTAGAGACTTCGGAGGGGGATCGCAGTATTTT.

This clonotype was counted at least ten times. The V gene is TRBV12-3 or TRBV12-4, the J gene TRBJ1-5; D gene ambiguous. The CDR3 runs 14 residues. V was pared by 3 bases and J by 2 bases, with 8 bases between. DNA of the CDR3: TGTGCCAGCAGTTTTGGGCCGGGCAATCAGCCCCAGCATTTT. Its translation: CASSFGPGNQPQHF.

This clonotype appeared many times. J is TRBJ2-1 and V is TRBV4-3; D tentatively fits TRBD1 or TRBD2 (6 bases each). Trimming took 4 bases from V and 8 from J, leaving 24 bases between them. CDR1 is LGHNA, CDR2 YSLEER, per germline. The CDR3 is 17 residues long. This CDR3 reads CASSRGAPGEKVDEQFF. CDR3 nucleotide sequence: TGCGCCAGCAGCCGGGGGGCTCCGGGGGAGAAGGTCGATGAGCAGTTCTTC.

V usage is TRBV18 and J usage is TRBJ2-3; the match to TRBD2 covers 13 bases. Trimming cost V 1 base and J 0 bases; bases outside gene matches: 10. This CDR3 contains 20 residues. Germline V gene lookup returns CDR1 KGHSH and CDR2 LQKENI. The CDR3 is CASSPQQGLAGVSSTDTQYF. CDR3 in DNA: TGTGCCAGCTCACCACAACAAGGACTAGCGGGAGTCTCTAGCACAGATACGCAGTATTTT.

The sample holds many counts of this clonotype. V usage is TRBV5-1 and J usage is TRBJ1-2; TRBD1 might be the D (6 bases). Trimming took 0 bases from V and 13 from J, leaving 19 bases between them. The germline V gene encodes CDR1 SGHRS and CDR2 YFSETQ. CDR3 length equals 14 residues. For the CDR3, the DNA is TGCGCCAGCAGCTTGGCCTGGGACAACGGGGCGGTCACCTTC. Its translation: CASSLAWDNGAVTF.

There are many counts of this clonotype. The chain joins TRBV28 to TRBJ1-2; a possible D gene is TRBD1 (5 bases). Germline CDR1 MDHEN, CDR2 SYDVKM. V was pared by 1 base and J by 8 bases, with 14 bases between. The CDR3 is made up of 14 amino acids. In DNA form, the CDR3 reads TGTGCCAGCAGTTTATCCTATGGGGCAGGCGGCTACACCTTC. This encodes CASSLSYGAGGYTF.

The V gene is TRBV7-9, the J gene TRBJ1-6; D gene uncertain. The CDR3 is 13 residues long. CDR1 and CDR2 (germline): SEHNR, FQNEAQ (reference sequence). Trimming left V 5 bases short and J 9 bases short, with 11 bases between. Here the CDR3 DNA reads TGTGCCAGCAGCAAGATAAAAAGTTCACCCCTCCACTTT. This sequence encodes CASSKIKSSPLHF.

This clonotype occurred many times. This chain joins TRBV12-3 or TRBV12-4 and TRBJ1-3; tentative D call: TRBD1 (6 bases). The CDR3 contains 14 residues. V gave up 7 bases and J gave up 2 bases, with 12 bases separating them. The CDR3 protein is CASTVNRAGNTIYF. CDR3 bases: TGTGCCAGCACCGTCAACAGGGCTGGAAACACCATATATTTT.